The clone carrying this T cell receptor (beta chain) was seen repeatedly, ten times or more. What it binds is not known. The length of the CDR3 is 15 residues. J lost 2 bases, V lost 6 bases, and 5 bases had no gene match. Treg sorting used a CD4+CD25+CD127-/low gate. Study-wide results and caveats: Greatest tumor Treg TCR overlap was with tumor naive CD4+ cells.

After constant-region reverse-primer amplification, full-length variable regions underwent semi-nested PCR with Nested Universal Primer A. TCRdb processed the 5' RACE reads anew with MiXCR; each CDR3 protein has one entry. This table has around 11,000 distinct CDR3 sequences, under 35% appearing once. The TCR comes from a female donor with breast cancer. The sequencing sample was made of Tregs sorted from a lymph node. The genes are TRBV12-3 or TRBV12-4 and TRBJ2-1, with 9 bases matching TRBD2. CDR3 amino acids: CASRVAGVAYNEQFF. CDR3 sequence (DNA): TGTGCCAGCAGGGTAGCGGGGGTGGCCTACAATGAGCAGTTCTTC.